These T cell receptor beta chains were read from a single sample in a study of cytomegalovirus exposure and HLA in healthy donors. The table came from immunoSEQ multiplex PCR; TCRdb's copy has only in-frame clones and leaves some out. The table shows about 150,000 clones, with 70% to 85% occurring only once. The sequencing input was PBMCs. Receptors were obtained from a man over 45 in good health and CMV-seropositive. The CDR3 runs from the conserved cysteine through the conserved F or W. D genes are given only for firm matches. Clone size is given for some rows only: seen once, a few or many times, or a class if the clone is expanded.

>.|TRBD1|TRBJ1-4|TRBV9
TGTGCCAGCAGCAGACAGGGTACGCCTAGGAATGAAAAACTGTTTTTT
CASSRQGTPRNEKLFF
>.|.|TRBJ1-5|TRBV7-8
TGTGCCAGCAGCTTAGCGCCCAGGGACAATCAGCCCCAGCATTTT
CASSLAPRDNQPQHF
>.|TRBD1|TRBJ2-1|TRBV5-6
TGTGCCAGCAGCTTGCCTATCGGACAGGGGAACAATGAGCAGTTCTTC
CASSLPIGQGNNEQFF
>.|TRBD2|TRBJ2-1|TRBV13
TGTGCCAGCAGCTTACAGGGGACTAGCGGGACCAATGAGCAGTTCTTC
CASSLQGTSGTNEQFF
>.|TRBD1|TRBJ1-1|TRBV30
TGTGCCTGGAGAAACCCAGGGGGAACTGAAGCTTTCTTT
CAWRNPGGTEAFF
>once|.|TRBJ1-1|TRBV5-1
TGCGCCAGCAGCTTTCAGCCAGGGTCTGAGAACACTGAAGCTTTCTTT
CASSFQPGSENTEAFF
>once|TRBD2|TRBJ2-3|TRBV9
TGTGCCAGCAGCCCCTCGGGGGGGCATCGCACAGATACGCAGTATTTT
CASSPSGGHRTDTQYF
>.|TRBD1|TRBJ1-2|TRBV18
TGTGCCAGCTCACCACCACTTGGGCCGGGACAGAAAGCCTATGGCTACACCTTC
CASSPPLGPGQKAYGYTF
>.|.|TRBJ1-2|TRBV29-1
TGCAGCGTTGGGGCTACTAACTATGGCTACACCTTC
CSVGATNYGYTF
>.|TRBD1|TRBJ1-6|TRBV5-8
TGTGCCAGCAGCTTTTCCGGGACAGGGGATTCACCCCTCCACTTT
CASSFSGTGDSPLHF
>.|.|TRBJ2-2|TRBV5-1
TGCGCCAGCAGCTTGCTCGGGACGAACACCGGGGAGCTGTTTTTT
CASSLLGTNTGELFF
>.|.|TRBJ1-2|TRBV28
TGTGCCAGCAGTATACTGAGCGGTGGCTACACCTTC
CASSILSGGYTF
>.|TRBD1|TRBJ1-1|TRBV6-6
TGTGCCAGCAGCTCCACAGGGGGCACTGAAGCTTTCTTT
CASSSTGGTEAFF
>.|TRBD2|TRBJ2-3|TRBV5-1
TGCGCCAGCAGCTCGTTTAGCGGGATAACAGATACGCAGTATTTT
CASSSFSGITDTQYF
>once|TRBD1|TRBJ1-1|TRBV30
TGTGCCTGGGATAGACAGGGCGGTGAAGCTTTCTTT
CAWDRQGGEAFF
>once|.|TRBJ1-3|TRBV5-1
TGCGCCAGCAGCTTGGATGGAGGGCCATCTGGAAACACCATATATTTT
CASSLDGGPSGNTIYF
>.|.|TRBJ2-7|TRBV5-8
TGTGCCAGCAGCTTGGGGCAGCGAACCTACGAGCAGTACTTC
CASSLGQRTYEQYF
>.|TRBD1|TRBJ2-3|TRBV5-1
TGCGCCAGCAGCTTGGGGGGGCAGGGGGCGACAATCGATACGCAGTATTTT
CASSLGGQGATIDTQYF
>.|.|TRBJ2-5|TRBV4-2
TGTGCCAGCAGCCAAGCCGTTGTTAGTCTAGAGACCCAGTACTTC
CASSQAVVSLETQYF
>.|.|TRBJ2-7|TRBV18
TGTGCCAGCTCACTGAGGGACAACTACGAGCAGTACTTC
CASSLRDNYEQYF
>few|.|TRBJ2-1|TRBV9
TGTGCCAGCAGCGTAATCTCTGAGACAGTCACCAATGAGCAGTTCTTC
CASSVISETVTNEQFF
>few|TRBD2|TRBJ2-1|TRBV18
TGTGCCAGCTCGGACCGTAGCGGGGGATACAATGAGCAGTTCTTC
CASSDRSGGYNEQFF
>.|TRBD1|TRBJ1-2|TRBV9
TGTGCCAGCAGCGCTTCGGGACAGGTGTATGGCTACACCTTC
CASSASGQVYGYTF
>.|.|TRBJ2-1|TRBV30
TGTGCCTGCTGGAGCGGGTCTAAGCAGTTCTTC
CACWSGSKQFF
>once|TRBD2|TRBJ2-3|TRBV19
TGTGCCAGTACCGACACTAGCGGGGAGGTAGATACGCAGTATTTT
CASTDTSGEVDTQYF
>.|.|TRBJ1-6|TRBV6-5
TGTGCCAGCAGGGAGGGACTGAATTCACCCCTCCACTTT
CASREGLNSPLHF